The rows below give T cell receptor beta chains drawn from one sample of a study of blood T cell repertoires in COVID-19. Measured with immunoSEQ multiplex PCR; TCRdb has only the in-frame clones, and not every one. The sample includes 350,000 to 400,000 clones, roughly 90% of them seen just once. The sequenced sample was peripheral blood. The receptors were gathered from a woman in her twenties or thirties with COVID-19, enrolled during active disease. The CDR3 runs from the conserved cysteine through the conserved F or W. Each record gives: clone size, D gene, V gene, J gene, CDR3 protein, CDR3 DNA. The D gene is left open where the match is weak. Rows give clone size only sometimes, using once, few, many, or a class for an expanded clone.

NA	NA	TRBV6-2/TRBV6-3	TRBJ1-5	CASSYLGGYNQPQHF	TGTGCCAGCAGTTACTTAGGGGGATACAATCAGCCCCAGCATTTT
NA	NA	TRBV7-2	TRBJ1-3	CASSEGVLSGNTIYF	TGTGCCAGCAGCGAAGGAGTGCTCTCTGGAAACACCATATATTTT
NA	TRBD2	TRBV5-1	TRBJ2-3	CASSLFSGGTDTQYF	TGCGCCAGCAGCTTGTTCAGCGGGGGGACAGATACGCAGTATTTT
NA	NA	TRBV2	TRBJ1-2	CASSEFPQDYTF	TGTGCCAGCAGTGAATTTCCACAGGACTACACCTTC
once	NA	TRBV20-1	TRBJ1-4	CSASSLGGTREKLFF	TGCAGTGCTAGTTCCCTTGGCGGGACCAGAGAAAAACTGTTTTTT
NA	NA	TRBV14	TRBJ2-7	CASSQVIAGFPTYEQYF	TGTGCCAGCAGCCAAGTAATCGCAGGGTTCCCCACCTACGAGCAGTACTTC
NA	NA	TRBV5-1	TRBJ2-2	CASSTPGQNTGELFF	TGCGCCAGCAGCACCCCGGGACAGAACACCGGGGAGCTGTTTTTT
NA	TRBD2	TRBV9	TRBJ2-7	CASSVGRGRTEQYF	TGTGCCAGCAGCGTAGGGCGGGGGAGGACCGAGCAGTACTTC
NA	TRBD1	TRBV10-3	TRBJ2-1	CAISEGTAFTSSYNEQFF	TGTGCCATCAGTGAAGGGACAGCCTTTACGAGCTCCTACAATGAGCAGTTCTTC
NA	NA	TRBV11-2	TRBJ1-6	CASRKDRDNSPLHF	TGTGCCAGCAGAAAGGACAGAGATAATTCACCCCTCCACTTT
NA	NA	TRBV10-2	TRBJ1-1	CASSKGGRMIPEAFF	TGCGCCAGCTCTAAGGGGGGGCGCATGATCCCTGAAGCTTTCTTT
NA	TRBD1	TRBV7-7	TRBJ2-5	CASSPGTGYQETQYF	TGTGCTAGCAGCCCCGGGACAGGGTACCAAGAGACCCAGTACTTC
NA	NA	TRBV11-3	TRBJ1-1	CASSSQGDTEAFF	TGTGCCAGCAGCTCACAGGGAGACACTGAAGCTTTCTTT
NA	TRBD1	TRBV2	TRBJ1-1	CATGQGANTEAFF	TGTGCCACCGGACAGGGGGCGAACACTGAAGCTTTCTTT
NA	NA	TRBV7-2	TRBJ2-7	CASSFVVERYAGSYEQYF	TGTGCCAGCAGCTTCGTCGTGGAAAGATATGCGGGTTCCTACGAGCAGTACTTC
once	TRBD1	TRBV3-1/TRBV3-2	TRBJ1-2	CASSQELGTAYGYTF	TGTGCCAGCAGCCAAGAGCTCGGGACAGCGTATGGCTACACCTTC
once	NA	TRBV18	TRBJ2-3	CASSPSTDTQYF	TGTGCCAGCTCACCCTCCACAGATACGCAGTATTTT
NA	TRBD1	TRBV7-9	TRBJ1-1	CASSLARQGNTEAFF	TGTGCCAGCAGCTTAGCCCGACAGGGGAACACTGAAGCTTTCTTT
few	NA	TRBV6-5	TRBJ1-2	CASSYGRGAGGYTF	TGTGCCAGCAGTTACGGGCGGGGGGCAGGTGGCTACACCTTC
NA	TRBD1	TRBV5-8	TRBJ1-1	CAIPDRGGTEAFF	TGTGCCATACCGGACAGGGGGGGCACTGAAGCTTTCTTT
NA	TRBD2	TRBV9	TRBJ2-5	CASSVAAGGIQETQYF	TGTGCCAGCAGCGTAGCAGCGGGGGGTATCCAAGAGACCCAGTACTTC
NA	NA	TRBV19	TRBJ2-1	CASSPIMAGLSYNEQFF	TGTGCCAGTTCACCCATTATGGCGGGACTCTCCTACAATGAGCAGTTCTTC
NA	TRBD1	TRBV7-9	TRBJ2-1	CASSPRDRVFFSYNEQFF	TGTGCCAGCAGCCCTCGGGACAGGGTATTTTTCTCCTACAATGAGCAGTTCTTC
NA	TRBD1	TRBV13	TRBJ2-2	CASSSRDSNTGELFF	TGTGCCAGCAGCTCCCGGGACAGCAACACCGGGGAGCTGTTTTTT
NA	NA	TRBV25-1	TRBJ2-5	CASSEGGTETQETQYF	TGTGCCAGCAGTGAGGGCGGGACAGAGACCCAAGAGACCCAGTACTTC
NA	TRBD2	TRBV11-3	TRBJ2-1	CASSPGSAGGVSYNEQFF	TGTGCCAGCAGCCCGGGATCAGCGGGAGGCGTTTCCTACAATGAGCAGTTCTTC
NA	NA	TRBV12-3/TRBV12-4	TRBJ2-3	CASSFGGPDTQYF	TGTGCCAGCAGTTTCGGGGGGCCAGATACGCAGTATTTT
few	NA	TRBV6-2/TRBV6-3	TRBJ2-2	CASSSWRGPRNAGELFF	TGTGCCAGCAGTTCCTGGCGGGGACCACGGAACGCCGGGGAGCTGTTTTTT
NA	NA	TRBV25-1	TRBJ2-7	CASSESGHSYEQYF	TGTGCCAGCAGTGAATCAGGGCATTCCTACGAGCAGTACTTC
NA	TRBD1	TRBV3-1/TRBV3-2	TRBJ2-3	CASSQQGDRTQYF	TGTGCCAGCAGCCAACAGGGGGACAGAACGCAGTATTTT
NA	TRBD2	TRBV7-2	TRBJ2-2	CASSSPSGGANTGELFF	TGTGCCAGCAGCTCCCCTAGCGGGGGGGCAAACACCGGGGAGCTGTTTTTT
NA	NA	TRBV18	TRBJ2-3	CASSPPSPGADTQYF	TGTGCCAGCTCACCACCGTCCCCAGGGGCAGATACGCAGTATTTT
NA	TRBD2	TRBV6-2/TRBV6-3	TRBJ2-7	CASSYSMTSGSSYEQYF	TGTGCCAGCAGTTACTCGATGACTAGCGGAAGCTCCTACGAGCAGTACTTC
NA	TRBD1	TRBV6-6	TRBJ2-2	CASFRGQSTGELFF	TGTGCCAGTTTCAGGGGGCAGAGTACCGGGGAGCTGTTTTTT
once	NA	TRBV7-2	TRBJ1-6	CASSLGRGGSVVGSPLHF	TGTGCCAGCAGCTTAGGTCGCGGGGGGTCTGTTGTCGGCTCACCCCTCCACTTT
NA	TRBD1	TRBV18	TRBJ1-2	CASSLPLDRGYGYTF	TGTGCCAGCTCATTGCCCCTTGACAGGGGCTATGGCTACACCTTC
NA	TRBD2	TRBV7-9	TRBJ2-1	CASSLGAGGSQFF	TGTGCCAGCAGCTTAGGGGCGGGGGGTTCACAGTTCTTC
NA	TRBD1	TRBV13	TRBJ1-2	CASSLLGGQPRYGYTF	TGTGCCAGCAGCTTACTTGGGGGACAGCCACGCTATGGCTACACCTTC
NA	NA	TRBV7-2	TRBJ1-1	CASSLNPGNTEAFF	TGTGCCAGCAGCCTCAACCCAGGGAACACTGAAGCTTTCTTT
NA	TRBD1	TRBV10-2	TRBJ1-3	CASSEWTGNSGNTIYF	TGCGCCAGCAGTGAATGGACAGGGAACTCTGGAAACACCATATATTTT
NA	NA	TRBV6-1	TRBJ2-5	CASSERGPGETQYF	TGTGCCAGCAGTGAGCGGGGGCCGGGGGAGACCCAGTACTTC
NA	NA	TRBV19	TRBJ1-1	CASSTGTDTEAFF	TGTGCCAGTAGTACAGGAACGGACACTGAAGCTTTCTTT
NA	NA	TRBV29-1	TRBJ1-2	CSVPGGTDGYTF	TGCAGCGTGCCCGGGGGTACGGATGGCTACACCTTC
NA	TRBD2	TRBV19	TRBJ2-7	CASSDLAGGSYEQYF	TGTGCCAGTAGTGATCTAGCGGGGGGCTCCTACGAGCAGTACTTC
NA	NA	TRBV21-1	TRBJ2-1	CASSKYPSGRRNEQFF	TGTGCCAGCAGCAAATACCCTAGCGGGAGAAGGAATGAGCAGTTCTTC
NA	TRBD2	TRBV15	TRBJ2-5	CATSTMTGGQYF	TGTGCCACCAGCACAATGACGGGGGGTCAGTACTTC
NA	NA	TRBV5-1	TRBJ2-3	CASSLERPGGIDTQYF	TGCGCCAGCAGCTTGGAGCGACCCGGGGGAATAGATACGCAGTATTTT
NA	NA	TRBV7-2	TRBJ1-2	CASSPGGGGGYTF	TGTGCCAGCAGTCCCGGAGGGGGGGGTGGCTACACCTTC
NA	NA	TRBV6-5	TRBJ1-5	CASSYSGGGNQPQHF	TGTGCCAGCAGTTACTCCGGTGGAGGGAATCAGCCCCAGCATTTT
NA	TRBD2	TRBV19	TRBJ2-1	CASSMMRLAGGEQFF	TGTGCCAGTAGTATGATGCGACTAGCGGGAGGTGAGCAGTTCTTC
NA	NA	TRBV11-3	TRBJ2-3	CASSLGAPTDTQYF	TGTGCCAGCAGCTTAGGGGCCCCCACAGATACGCAGTATTTT
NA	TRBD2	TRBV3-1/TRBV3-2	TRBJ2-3	CASSHHSGVSGSPDTQYF	TGTGCCAGCAGCCACCACAGCGGGGTAAGTGGAAGCCCAGATACGCAGTATTTT
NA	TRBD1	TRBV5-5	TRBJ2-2	CASSTDRASPNTGELFF	TGTGCCAGCAGCACCGACAGGGCATCCCCGAACACCGGGGAGCTGTTTTTT
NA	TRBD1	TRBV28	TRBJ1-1	CASSSGTAVNTEAFF	TGTGCCAGCAGTTCTGGGACAGCCGTGAACACTGAAGCTTTCTTT
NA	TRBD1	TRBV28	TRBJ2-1	CASSSAGGSSYNEQFF	TGTGCCAGCAGTTCCGCAGGGGGCAGCTCCTACAATGAGCAGTTCTTC
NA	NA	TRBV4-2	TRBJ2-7	CASSPFSARRYEQYF	TGTGCCAGCAGCCCCTTTAGCGCGCGTAGATACGAGCAGTACTTC
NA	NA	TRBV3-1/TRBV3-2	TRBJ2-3	CASSQDRLAPSTDTQYF	TGTGCCAGCAGCCAGGACAGACTAGCCCCTAGCACAGATACGCAGTATTTT
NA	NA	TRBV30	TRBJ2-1	CAYKSPGWGYNEQFF	TGTGCCTATAAGTCACCGGGGTGGGGCTACAATGAGCAGTTCTTC